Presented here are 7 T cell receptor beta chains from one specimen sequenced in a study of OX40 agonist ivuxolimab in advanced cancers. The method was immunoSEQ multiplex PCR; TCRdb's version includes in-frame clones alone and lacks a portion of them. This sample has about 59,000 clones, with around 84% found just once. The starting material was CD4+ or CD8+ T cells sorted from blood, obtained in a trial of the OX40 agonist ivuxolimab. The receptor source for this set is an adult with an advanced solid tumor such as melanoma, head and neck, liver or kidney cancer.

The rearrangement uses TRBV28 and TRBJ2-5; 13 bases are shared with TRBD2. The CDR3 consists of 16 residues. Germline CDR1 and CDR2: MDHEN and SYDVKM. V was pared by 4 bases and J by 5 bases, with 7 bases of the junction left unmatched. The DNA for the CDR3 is TGTGCCAGCAGTTCGGGACTAGCGGGGACCGTGGAGACCCAGTACTTC. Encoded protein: CASSSGLAGTVETQYF.

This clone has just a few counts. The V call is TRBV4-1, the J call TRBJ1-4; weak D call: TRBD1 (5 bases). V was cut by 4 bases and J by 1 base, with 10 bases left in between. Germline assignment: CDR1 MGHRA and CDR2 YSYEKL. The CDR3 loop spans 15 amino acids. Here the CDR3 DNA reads TGCGCCAGCAGCCGAGTGGGGGTAACTAATGAAAAACTGTTTTTT. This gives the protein CASSRVGVTNEKLFF.

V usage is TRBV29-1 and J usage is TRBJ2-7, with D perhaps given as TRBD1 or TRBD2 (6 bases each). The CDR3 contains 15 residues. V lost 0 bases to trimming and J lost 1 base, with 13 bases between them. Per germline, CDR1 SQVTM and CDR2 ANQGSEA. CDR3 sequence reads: CSVEDPGGPSYEQYF. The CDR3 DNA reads TGCAGCGTTGAAGATCCCGGGGGCCCTTCCTACGAGCAGTACTTC.

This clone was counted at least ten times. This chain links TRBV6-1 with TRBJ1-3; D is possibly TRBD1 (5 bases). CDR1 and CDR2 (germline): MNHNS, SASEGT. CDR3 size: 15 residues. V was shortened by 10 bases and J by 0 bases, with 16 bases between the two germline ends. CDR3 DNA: TGTGCCACTTCCTCCGGGACCTTCTCTGGAAACACCATATATTTT. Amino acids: CATSSGTFSGNTIYF.

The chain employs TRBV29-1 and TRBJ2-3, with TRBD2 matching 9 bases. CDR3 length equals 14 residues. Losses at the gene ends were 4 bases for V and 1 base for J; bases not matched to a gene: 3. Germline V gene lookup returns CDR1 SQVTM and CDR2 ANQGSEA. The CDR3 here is CSVGVAGGTDTQYF. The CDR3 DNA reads TGCAGCGTTGGTGTAGCGGGGGGCACAGATACGCAGTATTTT.

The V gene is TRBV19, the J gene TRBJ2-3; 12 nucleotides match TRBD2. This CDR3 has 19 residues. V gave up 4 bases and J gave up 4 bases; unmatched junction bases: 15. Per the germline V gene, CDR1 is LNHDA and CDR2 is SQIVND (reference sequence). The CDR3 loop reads CASSNTSGRWSTYPDTQYF. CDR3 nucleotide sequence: TGTGCCAGTAGTAATACTAGCGGGAGGTGGTCAACTTATCCAGATACGCAGTATTTT.

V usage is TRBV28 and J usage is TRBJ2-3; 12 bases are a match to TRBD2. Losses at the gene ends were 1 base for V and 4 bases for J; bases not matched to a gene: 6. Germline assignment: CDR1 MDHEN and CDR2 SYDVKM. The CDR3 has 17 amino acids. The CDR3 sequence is CASSLFLLAGGADTQYF. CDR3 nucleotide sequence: TGTGCCAGCAGTTTATTCCTACTAGCGGGAGGTGCAGATACGCAGTATTTT.